The 11 T cell receptor beta chains presented below share a single source sample, sequenced in a study of pediatric ulcerative colitis. Sequencing was performed with immunoSEQ multiplex PCR; in TCRdb, only in-frame clones are kept and a portion is missing. The sample consists of about 60,000 clones, about 89% of them appearing once. Sequenced input: blood. The receptors were gathered from a boy younger than 18 who was a control in a study of pediatric ulcerative colitis.

The gene calls are TRBV6-5 and TRBJ2-3; D call uncertain. Germline values: CDR1 MNHEY, CDR2 SVGAGI. The CDR3 loop spans 13 amino acids. Trimming pared 6 bases from V and 2 bases from J, leaving 9 bases between. CDR3 in amino acids: CASSLQITDTQYF. Written as DNA, the CDR3 is TGTGCCAGCAGCCTCCAGATCACAGATACGCAGTATTTT.

The chain is built from TRBV12-5 and TRBJ1-1; 7 positions agree with TRBD1. This CDR3 region has 15 residues. Germline lookup yields CDR1 LGHNT and CDR2 FRNRAP. The V gene end was trimmed by 2 bases and the J gene end by 0 bases; junction bases not matched to a gene: 3. This CDR3 reads CASGLLGQLNTEAFF. As DNA, the CDR3 is TGTGCTAGTGGTTTGTTGGGACAGCTGAACACTGAAGCTTTCTTT.

V usage is TRBV5-1 and J usage is TRBJ2-7; maybe TRBD2 (5 bases). The CDR3 covers 13 residues. V was shortened by 4 bases and J by 3 bases, with 11 bases between the two germline ends. CDR1 is SGHRS and CDR2 is YFSETQ in the germline V gene. CDR3 amino acids: CASSPDGLYEQYF. CDR3 coding DNA: TGCGCCAGCAGCCCGGACGGACTCTACGAGCAGTACTTC.

CDR3 sequence reads: CASTGIPGRSGNTIYF. As DNA, the CDR3 is TGTGCCAGTACCGGTATTCCAGGCCGCTCTGGAAACACCATATATTTT. The rearrangement links TRBV19 to TRBJ1-3; D not resolved. The CDR3 has 16 residues. Germline V gene lookup returns CDR1 LNHDA and CDR2 SQIVND (reference sequence). V lost 7 bases to trimming and J lost 0 bases, with 16 bases between them.

This CDR3 is CASSVIGDNTGELFF. The CDR3 DNA follows: TGTGCCAGCAGTGTTATAGGGGATAACACCGGGGAGCTGTTTTTT. The chain joins TRBV28 to TRBJ2-2; D perhaps matches TRBD1 (5 bases). Per germline, CDR1 MDHEN and CDR2 SYDVKM. The CDR3 is made up of 15 amino acids. The V gene lost 5 bases and the J gene lost 2 bases, with 12 bases spanning the gap.

The rearrangement joins TRBV7-2 to TRBJ2-3, with D unresolved. Germline-derived CDR1 and CDR2 are SGHTA and FQGNSA. CDR3 length: 16 amino acids. Between the trimmed V and J ends, which lost 2 bases and 0 bases, there was a span of 12 bases. The CDR3 protein is CASSLRPQGSTDTQYF. In DNA form, the CDR3 reads TGTGCCAGCAGCTTACGACCACAAGGGAGCACAGATACGCAGTATTTT.

V gene TRBV29-1 combines with J gene TRBJ2-3, with 11 bases fitting TRBD2. This CDR3 spans 15 amino acids. The germline gives CDR1 SQVTM, CDR2 ANQGSEA. Trimming cost V 6 bases and J 1 base; bases outside gene matches: 6. The CDR3 spells CSVYQGLAGTDTQYF. The CDR3 DNA is TGCAGCGTCTACCAGGGACTAGCGGGCACAGATACGCAGTATTTT.

J is TRBJ2-7 and V is TRBV28; no reliable D call. Germline lookup yields CDR1 MDHEN and CDR2 SYDVKM. This CDR3 spans 13 amino acids. Trimming removed 6 bases at V and 2 bases at J, with 11 bases between. CDR3 sequence reads: CASRISMPYEQYF. CDR3 sequence (DNA): TGTGCCAGCAGGATTAGTATGCCCTACGAGCAGTACTTC.

The chain joins TRBV18 to TRBJ2-6; 7 bases match TRBD1. After removal of 7 bases from V and 2 bases from J, the junction contained 2 bases not matched to a gene. The CDR3 is 14 amino acids. Looked up from germline, CDR1 is KGHSH and CDR2 is LQKENI. Here the CDR3 DNA reads TGTGCCAGCTACCAGGGGGCTGGGGCCAACGTCCTGACTTTC. It translates to CASYQGAGANVLTF.

The chain carries TRBV5-4 and TRBJ2-7, with D possibly matching TRBD2 (6 bases). Germline V gives CDR1 SGHNT, CDR2 YYREEE (reference sequence). The V end lost 2 bases, the J end lost 5 bases, and 17 bases lay between the germline ends. This CDR3 contains 15 residues. Here the CDR3 reads CASSFDQTSFHEQYF. CDR3 nucleotide sequence: TGTGCCAGCAGCTTTGATCAAACTAGCTTCCACGAGCAGTACTTC.

The chain has TRBV27 and TRBJ1-5; no firm D call. Trimming cost V 3 bases and J 3 bases, with 15 bases left between them. Germline V CDR1 and CDR2: MNHEY, SMNVEV (reference sequence). The CDR3 is 16 residues long. As DNA, the CDR3 is TGTGCCAGCAGTTTTCTGGGTTCGGGTCACAATCAGCCCCAGCATTTT. Translation: CASSFLGSGHNQPQHF.